Following are 12 T cell receptor beta chains from one sample sequenced in a study of blood T cell repertoires in COVID-19. Sequenced by immunoSEQ multiplex PCR; TCRdb stores in-frame clones only, minus some. Found here are 90,000 to 110,000 clones, around four fifths of them singletons; the top ten hold 15% to 20%. Sequenced input: peripheral blood. Receptors were obtained from a woman aged 60-75 years with acute or convalescent COVID-19.

The chain has TRBV3-1 (or the pseudogene TRBV3-2) and TRBJ2-7; TRBD2 matches at 13 bases. This CDR3 has 16 amino acids. Germline lookup yields CDR1 LGHDT and CDR2 YNNKEL (reference sequence). Trimming at V came to 3 bases and at J to 3 bases, leaving 5 bases not matched to a gene. The CDR3, as DNA: TGTGCCAGCAGCCAGACTAGCGGGAGGATACACTACGAGCAGTACTTC. Translation gives CASSQTSGRIHYEQYF.

The chain has TRBV2 and TRBJ2-1; TRBD2 is a possible D gene (6 bases). Deletions cut 3 bases from V and 3 bases from J, with 12 bases between. The CDR3 covers 15 residues. The V gene's germline CDR1 is SNHLY and CDR2 FYNNEI. The DNA of the CDR3 is TGTGCCAGCAGTGAGGGCGGGGCGGACTACAATGAGCAGTTCTTC. Translation gives CASSEGGADYNEQFF.

The genes are TRBV28 and TRBJ2-2, with D possibly matching TRBD2 (6 bases). CDR3 size: 13 residues. Trimming removed 6 bases at V and 6 bases at J, with 11 bases between. Germline V gene lookup returns CDR1 MDHEN and CDR2 SYDVKM. The CDR3 region is CASRLGGPGELFF. The DNA for the CDR3 is TGTGCCAGCAGACTCGGGGGACCCGGGGAGCTGTTTTTT.

The chain employs TRBV7-9 and TRBJ2-7, with 8 nucleotides matching TRBD1. This CDR3 contains 14 residues. V lost 3 bases, J lost 4 bases, and 5 bases stayed unmatched. The germline CDR1 and CDR2 sequences are SEHNR and FQNEAQ (reference sequence). The CDR3 DNA is TGTGCCAGCAGCTTTCCGACAGGGGTATACGAGCAGTACTTC. It encodes CASSFPTGVYEQYF.

The V call is TRBV19, the J call TRBJ1-3; 7 bases match TRBD1. Trimming took 7 bases from V and 5 from J; bases not matched to a gene: 11. The CDR3 covers 15 residues. Germline V CDR1 and CDR2: LNHDA, SQIVND (reference sequence). The CDR3 region is CASTRGQRGRNTIYF. In nucleotides, the CDR3 is TGTGCCAGTACCCGGGGACAGAGAGGAAGAAACACCATATATTTT.

The CDR3 reads CASSAGRPEAFF. The DNA of the CDR3 is TGCGCCAGCAGTGCAGGGCGTCCTGAAGCTTTCTTT. This sequence joins TRBV4-1 and TRBJ1-1; TRBD1 might be the D (5 bases). CDR1 MGHRA and CDR2 YSYEKL come from the germline V gene. V lost 6 bases and J lost 6, with 11 bases in between. CDR3 length: 12 amino acids.

This clone was detected a few times. The rearrangement links TRBV19 to TRBJ2-6, with a weak D call TRBD2 (6 bases). Trimming removed 4 bases at V and 0 bases at J, with 19 bases between. This CDR3 region has 19 residues. Per germline, CDR1 LNHDA and CDR2 SQIVND (reference sequence). The CDR3 nucleotides are TGTGCCAGTAGTACAGGAGGGGTCGGGCTTCTCTCTGGGGCCAACGTCCTGACTTTC. It translates to CASSTGGVGLLSGANVLTF. The whole variable domain, remainder taken from reference TRBV19 and TRBJ2-6, is DGGITQSPKYLFRKEGQNVTLSCEQNLNHDAMYWYRQDPGQGLRLIYYSQIVNDFQKGDIAEGYSVSREKKESFPLTVTSAQKNPTAFYLCASSTGGVGLLSGANVLTFGAGSRLTVL.

This clone was picked up one time. The chain uses TRBV28 and TRBJ2-2; 11 bases line up with TRBD2. The germline CDR1 and CDR2 sequences are MDHEN and SYDVKM. Germline trimming cut 5 bases from V and 7 bases from J; bases unmatched to any gene: 9. The CDR3 is 16 amino acids. CDR3 in amino acids: CASSEVSGRAYGELFF. The CDR3 region has the DNA TGTGCCAGCAGTGAGGTTAGCGGGAGGGCCTACGGGGAGCTGTTTTTT.

The V and J genes are TRBV14 and TRBJ1-1; 8 bases map to TRBD1. CDR3 length: 14 amino acids. Per the germline V gene, CDR1 is SGHDN and CDR2 is FVKESK. V lost 9 bases to trimming and J lost 4 bases; unmatched junction nucleotides: 10. CDR3 DNA sequence: TGTGCCAGTCAGGGGGCAGGCATTGGCACTGAAGCTTTCTTT. As protein: CASQGAGIGTEAFF.

The chain uses TRBV5-5 and TRBJ1-4, with D maybe TRBD1 (5 bases). Trimming removed 0 bases from V and 4 bases from J, with 10 bases in between. The CDR3 is made up of 15 amino acids. Looked up from germline, CDR1 is SGHKS and CDR2 is YYEKEE (reference sequence). The CDR3 spells CASSLEGQGNEKLFF. The CDR3 nucleotides are TGTGCCAGCAGCTTGGAAGGTCAGGGTAATGAAAAACTGTTTTTT.

This chain connects TRBV18 to TRBJ2-1; 7 nucleotides align to TRBD1. The CDR3 extends over 14 amino acids. Germline V gives CDR1 KGHSH, CDR2 LQKENI. Unmatched junction bases numbered 8, after V lost 3 bases and J lost 9 bases. In nucleotides, the CDR3 is TGTGCCAGCTCACCTTCACAGGGGAGAAGTGAGCAGTTCTTC. Its translation is CASSPSQGRSEQFF.

The V call is TRBV5-1, the J call TRBJ2-1; 10 bases agree with TRBD2. Germline assignment: CDR1 SGHRS and CDR2 YFSETQ. The ends lost 4 bases at V and 5 bases at J; junction bases unmatched: 3. The CDR3 loop spans 14 amino acids. CDR3 sequence: CASSRTSGNNEQFF. In DNA, the CDR3 is TGCGCCAGCAGCCGGACTAGCGGTAACAATGAGCAGTTCTTC.